Shown below are 3 T cell receptor beta chains from a single sample sequenced in a study of CXCR3-negative and CXCR3-positive naive CD8 T cells. Regarding the study as a whole: TRB CDR3s of CXCR3-positive naive cells were more hydrophobic than those of CXCR3-negative naive cells.

In preparing the TRB cDNA libraries, 5' RACE with UMI labels was used. No DNA is given; TCRdb re-called the 5' RACE reads and lists each CDR3 protein once. The listing records over 150,000 distinct CDR3 sequences. No antigen has been assigned to these receptors. Material: naive CXCR3+ CD8+ T cells from blood. Subset noted: CD45RO-CCR7+CD27+CD95- naive CD8+ T cells expressing CXCR3 (TNR3+). These receptors were obtained from a human donor in good health. Some clones in this sample may be carry-over from other donors' samples.

The rearrangement joins TRBV4-3 to TRBJ1-6. Germline V gives CDR1 LGHNA, CDR2 YSLEER. This CDR3 spans 15 amino acids. CDR3 residues: CASSQTWAGDSPLHF.

V usage is TRBV5-6 and J usage is TRBJ2-1; the D call of TRBD2 rests on TCRdb alone, since no DNA is present to check it. The CDR3 runs to 15 residues. Germline-derived CDR1 and CDR2 are SGHDT and YYEEEE. This CDR3 reads CASSFWTSPYNEQFF. The full variable domain, rest sourced from reference TRBV5-6 and TRBJ2-1, is DAGVTQSPTHLIKTRGQQVTLRCSPKSGHDTVSWYQQALGQGPQFIFQYYEEEERQRGNFPDRFSGHQFPNYSSELNVNALLLGDSALYLCASSFWTSPYNEQFFGPGTRLTVL.

V usage is TRBV29-1 and J usage is TRBJ2-7; TCRdb returns TRBD1, unconfirmable since there is no DNA. The CDR3 spans 17 residues. CDR1 is SQVTM, CDR2 ANQGSEA, per germline. CDR3 protein: CSVEGAAAGTPTYEQYF.